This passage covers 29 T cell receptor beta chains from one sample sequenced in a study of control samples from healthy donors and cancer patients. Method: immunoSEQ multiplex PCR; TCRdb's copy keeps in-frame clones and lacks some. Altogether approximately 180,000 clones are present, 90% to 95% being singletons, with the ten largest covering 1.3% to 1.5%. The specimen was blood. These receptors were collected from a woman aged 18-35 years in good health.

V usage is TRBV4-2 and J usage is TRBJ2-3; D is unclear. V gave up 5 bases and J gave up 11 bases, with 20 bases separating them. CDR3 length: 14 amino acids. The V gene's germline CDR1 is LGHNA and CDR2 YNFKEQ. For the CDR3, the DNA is TGTGCCAGCAGCTCGAGGCCGGCCCTCGAAGGGCAGTATTTT. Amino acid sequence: CASSSRPALEGQYF.

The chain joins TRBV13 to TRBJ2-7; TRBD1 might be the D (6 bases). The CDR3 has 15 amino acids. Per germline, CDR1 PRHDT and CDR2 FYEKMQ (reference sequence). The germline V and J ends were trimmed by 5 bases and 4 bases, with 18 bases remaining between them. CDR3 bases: TGTGCCAGCAGCCCCGGGGCAGGGGTGCCGTACGAGCAGTACTTC. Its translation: CASSPGAGVPYEQYF.

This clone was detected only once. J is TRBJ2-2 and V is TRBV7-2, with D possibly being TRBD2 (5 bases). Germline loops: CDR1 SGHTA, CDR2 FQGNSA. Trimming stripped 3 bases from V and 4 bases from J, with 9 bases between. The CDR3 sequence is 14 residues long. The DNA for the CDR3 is TGTGCCAGCAGCTTTCCGGGGATCACCGGGGAGCTGTTTTTT. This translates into CASSFPGITGELFF.

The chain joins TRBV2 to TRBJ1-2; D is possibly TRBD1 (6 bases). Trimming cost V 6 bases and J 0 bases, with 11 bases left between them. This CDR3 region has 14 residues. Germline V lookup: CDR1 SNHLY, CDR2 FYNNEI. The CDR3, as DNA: TGTGCCAGCAGCCTGACAGGCCCTAACTATGGCTACACCTTC. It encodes CASSLTGPNYGYTF.

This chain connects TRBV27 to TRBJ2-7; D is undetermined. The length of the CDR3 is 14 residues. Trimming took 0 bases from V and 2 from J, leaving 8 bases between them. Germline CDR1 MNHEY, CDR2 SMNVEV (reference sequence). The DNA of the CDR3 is TGTGCCAGCAGTTTATCTGTTGGACCCTACGAGCAGTACTTC. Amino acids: CASSLSVGPYEQYF.

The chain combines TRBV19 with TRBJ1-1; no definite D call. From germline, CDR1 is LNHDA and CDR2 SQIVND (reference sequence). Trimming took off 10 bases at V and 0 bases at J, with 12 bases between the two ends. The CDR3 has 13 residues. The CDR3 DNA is TGTGCCACCTCGTGGGCAGTGAACACTGAAGCTTTCTTT. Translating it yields CATSWAVNTEAFF.

As DNA, the CDR3 is TGCGCCAGCAGCTCACGCCGGACAGGGGCTACCGGGGAGCTGTTTTTT. It yields the protein CASSSRRTGATGELFF. The gene calls are TRBV5-1 and TRBJ2-2; 9 nucleotides agree with TRBD1. Germline V gene lookup returns CDR1 SGHRS and CDR2 YFSETQ. The CDR3 sequence is 16 residues long. Trimming took 3 bases from V and 5 from J; bases not matched to a gene: 8.

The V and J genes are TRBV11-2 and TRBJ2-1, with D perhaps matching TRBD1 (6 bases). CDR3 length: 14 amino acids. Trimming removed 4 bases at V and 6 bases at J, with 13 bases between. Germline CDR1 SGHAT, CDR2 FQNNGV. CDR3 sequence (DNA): TGTGCCAGCAGCTGGGACCGGGACACCAATGAGCAGTTCTTC. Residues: CASSWDRDTNEQFF.

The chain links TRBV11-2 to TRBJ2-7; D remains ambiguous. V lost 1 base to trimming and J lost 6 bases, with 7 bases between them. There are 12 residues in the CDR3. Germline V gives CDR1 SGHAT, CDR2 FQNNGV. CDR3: CASSLGSSEQYF. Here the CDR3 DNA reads TGTGCCAGCAGCTTAGGCAGTTCCGAGCAGTACTTC.

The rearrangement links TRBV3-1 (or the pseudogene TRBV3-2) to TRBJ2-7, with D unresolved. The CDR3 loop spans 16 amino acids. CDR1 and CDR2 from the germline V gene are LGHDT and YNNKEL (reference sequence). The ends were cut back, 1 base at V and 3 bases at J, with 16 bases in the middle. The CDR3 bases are TGTGCCAGCAGCCAAGGCCCCTCCCTGAATCACTACGAGCAGTACTTC. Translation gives CASSQGPSLNHYEQYF.

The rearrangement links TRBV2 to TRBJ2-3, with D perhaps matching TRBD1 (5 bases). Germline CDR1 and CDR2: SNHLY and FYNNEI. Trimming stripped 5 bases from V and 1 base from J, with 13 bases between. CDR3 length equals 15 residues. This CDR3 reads CASSRTPQRTDTQYF. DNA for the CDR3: TGTGCCAGCAGTCGGACACCTCAGCGCACAGATACGCAGTATTTT.

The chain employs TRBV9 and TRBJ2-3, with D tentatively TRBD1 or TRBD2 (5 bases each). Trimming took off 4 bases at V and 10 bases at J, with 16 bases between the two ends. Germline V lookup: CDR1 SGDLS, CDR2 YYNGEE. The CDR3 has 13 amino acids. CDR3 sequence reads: CASSPHGATPQYF. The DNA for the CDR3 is TGTGCCAGCAGCCCACACGGGGCGACTCCGCAGTATTTT. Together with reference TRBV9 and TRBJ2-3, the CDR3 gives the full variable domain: DSGVTQTPKHLITATGQRVTLRCSPRSGDLSVYWYQQSLDQGLQFLIQYYNGEERAKGNILERFSAQQFPDLHSELNLSSLELGDSALYFCASSPHGATPQYFGPGTRLTVL.

The chain's CDR3 is CASSFIGRTGELFF. The DNA of the CDR3 is TGTGCCAGCAGCTTTATAGGAAGGACCGGGGAGCTGTTTTTT. J is TRBJ2-2 and V is TRBV7-9; D is uncertain. Germline assignment: CDR1 SEHNR and CDR2 FQNEAQ (reference sequence). V was clipped by 3 bases and J by 5 bases, with 10 bases between them. The CDR3 runs 14 residues.

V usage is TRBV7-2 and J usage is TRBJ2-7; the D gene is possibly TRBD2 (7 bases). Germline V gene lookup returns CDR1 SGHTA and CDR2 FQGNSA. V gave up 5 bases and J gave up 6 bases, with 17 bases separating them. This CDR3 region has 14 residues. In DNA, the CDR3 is TGTGCCAGCAGCCACAGGGAGGGTGTGGGCGAGCAGTACTTC. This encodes CASSHREGVGEQYF.

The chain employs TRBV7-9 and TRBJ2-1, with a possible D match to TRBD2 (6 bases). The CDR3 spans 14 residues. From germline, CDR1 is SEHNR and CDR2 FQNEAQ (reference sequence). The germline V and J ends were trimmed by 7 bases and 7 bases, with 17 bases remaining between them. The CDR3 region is CASNIGRGDNEQFF. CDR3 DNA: TGTGCCAGCAACATTGGGCGGGGAGATAATGAGCAGTTCTTC. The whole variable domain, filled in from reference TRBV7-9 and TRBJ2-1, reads DTGVSQNPRHKITKRGQNVTFRCDPISEHNRLYWYRQTLGQGPEFLTYFQNEAQLEKSRLLSDRFSAERPKGSFSTLEIQRTEQGDSAMYLCASNIGRGDNEQFFGPGTRLTVL.

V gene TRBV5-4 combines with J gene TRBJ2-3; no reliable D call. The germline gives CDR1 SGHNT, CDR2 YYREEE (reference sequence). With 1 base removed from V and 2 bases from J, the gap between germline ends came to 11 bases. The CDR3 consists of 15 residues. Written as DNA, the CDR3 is TGTGCCAGCAGCTTGTACGTTGGGGACACAGATACGCAGTATTTT. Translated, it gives CASSLYVGDTDTQYF.

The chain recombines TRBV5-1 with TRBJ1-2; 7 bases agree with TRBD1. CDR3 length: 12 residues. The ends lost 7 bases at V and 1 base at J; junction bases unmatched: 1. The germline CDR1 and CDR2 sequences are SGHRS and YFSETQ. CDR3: CASQGGNYGYTF. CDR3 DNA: TGCGCCAGCCAGGGGGGTAACTATGGCTACACCTTC.

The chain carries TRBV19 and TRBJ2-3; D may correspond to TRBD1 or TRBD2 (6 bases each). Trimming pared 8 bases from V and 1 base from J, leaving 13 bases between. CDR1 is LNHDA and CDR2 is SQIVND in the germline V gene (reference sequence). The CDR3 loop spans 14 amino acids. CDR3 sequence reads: CASRRGDGTDTQYF. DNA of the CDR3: TGTGCCAGTCGTAGGGGGGACGGCACAGATACGCAGTATTTT.

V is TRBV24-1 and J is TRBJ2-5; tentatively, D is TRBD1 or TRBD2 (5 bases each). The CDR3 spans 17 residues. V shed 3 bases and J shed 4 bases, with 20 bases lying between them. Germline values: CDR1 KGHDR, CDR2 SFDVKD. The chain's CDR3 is CATSDVPGSREGETQYF. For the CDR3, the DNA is TGTGCCACCAGTGATGTCCCGGGGAGCAGGGAAGGAGAGACCCAGTACTTC.

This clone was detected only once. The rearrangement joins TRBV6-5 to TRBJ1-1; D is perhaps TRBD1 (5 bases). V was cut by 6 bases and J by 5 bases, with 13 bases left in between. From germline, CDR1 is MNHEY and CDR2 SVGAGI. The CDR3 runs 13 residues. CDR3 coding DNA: TGTGCCAGCAGGCGCAGCCAGGGAACTGAAGCTTTCTTT. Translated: CASRRSQGTEAFF.

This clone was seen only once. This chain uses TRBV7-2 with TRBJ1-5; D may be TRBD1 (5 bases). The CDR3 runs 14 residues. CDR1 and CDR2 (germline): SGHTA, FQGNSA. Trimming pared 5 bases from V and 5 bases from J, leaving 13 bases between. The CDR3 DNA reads TGTGCCAGCAGCGGCCGAGGGGTGGATCAGCCCCAGCATTTT. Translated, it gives CASSGRGVDQPQHF.

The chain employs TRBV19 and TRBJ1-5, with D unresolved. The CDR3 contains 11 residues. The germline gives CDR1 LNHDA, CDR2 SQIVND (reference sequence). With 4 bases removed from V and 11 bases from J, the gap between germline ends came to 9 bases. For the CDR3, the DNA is TGTGCCAGTAGTACCGTCGCGACCCAGCATTTT. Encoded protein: CASSTVATQHF. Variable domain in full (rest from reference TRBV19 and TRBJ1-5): DGGITQSPKYLFRKEGQNVTLSCEQNLNHDAMYWYRQDPGQGLRLIYYSQIVNDFQKGDIAEGYSVSREKKESFPLTVTSAQKNPTAFYLCASSTVATQHFGDGTRLSIL.

CDR3 coding DNA: TGTGCCAGCAGTTTATACAGGGGCATTGTGAACACTGAAGCTTTCTTT. Protein: CASSLYRGIVNTEAFF. V and J are TRBV27 and TRBJ1-1; 7 nucleotides match TRBD1. The J segment lost 0 bases and the V segment lost 1 base, leaving 5 bases of the junction unmatched. CDR1 is MNHEY, CDR2 SMNVEV, per germline (reference sequence). This CDR3 is built from 16 residues.

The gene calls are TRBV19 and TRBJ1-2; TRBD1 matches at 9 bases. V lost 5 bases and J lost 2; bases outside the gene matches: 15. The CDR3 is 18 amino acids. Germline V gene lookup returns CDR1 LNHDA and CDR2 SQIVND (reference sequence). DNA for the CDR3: TGTGCCAGTAGTTCCCCCCGGGACAGGGCGGAACTAAACTATGGCTACACCTTC. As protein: CASSSPRDRAELNYGYTF.

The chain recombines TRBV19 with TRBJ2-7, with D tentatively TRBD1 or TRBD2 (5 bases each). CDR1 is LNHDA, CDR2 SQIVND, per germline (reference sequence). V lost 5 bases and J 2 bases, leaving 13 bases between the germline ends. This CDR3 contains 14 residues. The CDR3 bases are TGTGCCAGTAGTTTCCGGGACGGAGCCTACGAGCAGTACTTC. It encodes CASSFRDGAYEQYF.

CDR3 nucleotide sequence: TGTGCCAGTAGTATAAGGTGGGGCACCACCGTTAACGGGGAGCTGTTTTTT. This encodes CASSIRWGTTVNGELFF. The V and J genes are TRBV19 and TRBJ2-2; tentative D call: TRBD1 (5 bases). CDR3 length: 17 amino acids. The V end was cut by 2 bases, the J end by 7 bases, with 20 bases between. CDR1 and CDR2 (germline): LNHDA, SQIVND (reference sequence).

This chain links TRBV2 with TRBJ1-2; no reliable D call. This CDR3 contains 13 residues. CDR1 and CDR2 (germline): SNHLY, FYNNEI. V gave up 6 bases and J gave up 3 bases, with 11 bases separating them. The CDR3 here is CASSFNSDYGYTF. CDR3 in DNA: TGTGCCAGCAGCTTTAACAGCGACTATGGCTACACCTTC.

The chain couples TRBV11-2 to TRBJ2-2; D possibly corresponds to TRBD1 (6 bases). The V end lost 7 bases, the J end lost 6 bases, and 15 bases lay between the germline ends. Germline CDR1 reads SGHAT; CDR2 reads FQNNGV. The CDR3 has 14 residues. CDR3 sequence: CASNPPAGAGELFF. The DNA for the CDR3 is TGTGCCAGCAACCCGCCGGCAGGGGCCGGGGAGCTGTTTTTT.

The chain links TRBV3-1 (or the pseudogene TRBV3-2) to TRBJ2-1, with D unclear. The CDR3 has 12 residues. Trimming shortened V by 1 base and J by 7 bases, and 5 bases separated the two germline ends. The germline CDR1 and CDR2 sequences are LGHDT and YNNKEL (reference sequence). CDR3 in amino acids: CASSQVTNEQFF. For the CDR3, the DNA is TGTGCCAGCAGCCAAGTTACGAATGAGCAGTTCTTC.